A single sample is the source of the 2 T cell receptor beta chains below, sequenced in a study of tissue T cells after allogeneic stem cell transplantation. The assay was immunoSEQ multiplex PCR, and TCRdb's table has in-frame clones only and misses some. This sample has under 6,500 clones; roughly four fifths occur once, and the top ten carry about 5.4%. The specimen was blood, collected before transplantation. The receptors come from a man between 40 and 70 years old who later had graft-versus-host disease after an allogeneic stem cell transplant.

The rearrangement uses TRBV10-3 and TRBJ1-2; no clear D gene. The CDR3 runs 13 residues. V lost 7 bases to trimming and J lost 2 bases, with 11 bases between them. The germline gives CDR1 ENHRY, CDR2 SYGVKD. The CDR3 DNA is TGTGCCATCACTAGGACGGGAAACTATGGCTACACCTTC. The encoded protein is CAITRTGNYGYTF.

J is TRBJ1-2 and V is TRBV24-1; D not resolved. The CDR3 length is 15 residues. The germline CDR1 and CDR2 sequences are KGHDR and SFDVKD. V was clipped by 4 bases and J by 1 base, with 12 bases between them. The CDR3 region has the DNA TGTGCCACCAGTGACTCGCCCCCGAATAACTATGGCTACACCTTC. As protein: CATSDSPPNNYGYTF.